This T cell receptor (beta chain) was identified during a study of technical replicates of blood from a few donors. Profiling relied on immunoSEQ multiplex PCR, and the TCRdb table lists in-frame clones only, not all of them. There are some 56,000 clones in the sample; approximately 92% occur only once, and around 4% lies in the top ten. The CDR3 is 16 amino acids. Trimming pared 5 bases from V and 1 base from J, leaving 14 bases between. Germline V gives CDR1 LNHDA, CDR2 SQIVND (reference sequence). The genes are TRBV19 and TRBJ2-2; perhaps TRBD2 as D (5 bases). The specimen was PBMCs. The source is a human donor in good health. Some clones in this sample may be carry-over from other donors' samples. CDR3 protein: CASSAPRGRNTGELFF. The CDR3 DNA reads TGTGCCAGTAGTGCCCCCAGAGGGCGGAACACCGGGGAGCTGTTTTTT.